One and the same sample provided the 10 T cell receptor beta chains below, sequenced in a study of regulatory T cells in long-lasting Graves disease. The time point: newly diagnosed GD, antithyroid drugs for less than 3 months. From RNA extracted from PBMCs, the TCR library was made. iRepertoire HTBI primers and Arm-PCR of CDR3 regions built TCR beta libraries. TCRdb re-called the multiplex PCR reads through MiXCR, storing one row per CDR3 protein. The sample lists 400,000 to 500,000 distinct CDR3 sequences, 14% occurring once. These same data were also listed under a study on T cells in Graves' hyperthyroidism and ophthalmopathy.

The source material was peripheral blood mononuclear cells (PBMCs), sampled at new diagnosis, from a patient treated with antithyroid drugs. These receptors were collected from a woman aged 45-60 years with Graves disease.

This clonotype occurred a few times. The chain recombines TRBV3-1 with TRBJ2-3, with 13 bases identical to TRBD2. The length of the CDR3 is 16 residues. The V gene end was trimmed by 1 base and the J gene end by 3 bases; junction bases not matched to a gene: 1. Germline V gives CDR1 LGHDT, CDR2 YNNKEL (reference sequence). CDR3 DNA sequence: TGTGCCAGCAGCCAAGGGGGACTAGCGGGAACAGATACGCAGTATTTT. Translating it yields CASSQGGLAGTDTQYF.

This clonotype was found many times. This sequence joins TRBV13 and TRBJ1-1; D unresolved. CDR3 length: 14 amino acids. Germline V gene lookup returns CDR1 PRHDT and CDR2 FYEKMQ (reference sequence). V was shortened by 5 bases and J by 1 base, with 11 bases between the two germline ends. The CDR3 region has the DNA TGTGCCAGCAGCCACGGCCTTGGGAACACTGAAGCTTTCTTT. It codes for CASSHGLGNTEAFF.

This clonotype showed up many times. This chain joins TRBV11-2 and TRBJ2-1; D remains unclear. The end of the DNA aligns better with TRBJ2-4, so the J call may be wrong. CDR1 is SGHAT, CDR2 FQNNGV, per germline. The CDR3 runs to 15 residues. The CDR3 DNA reads TGTGCCAGCAGCTTAGGTGCCCTACAAAGTATCATTCAGTACTTC. Its translation is CASSLGALQSIIQYF.

The chain joins TRBV5-5 to TRBJ1-1; maybe TRBD1 (6 bases). Trimming left V 0 bases short and J 0 bases short, with 12 bases between. Germline lookup yields CDR1 SGHKS and CDR2 YYEKEE (reference sequence). This CDR3 region has 16 residues. CDR3 DNA: TGTGCCAGCAGCTTGGCGATGACAGGCATGAACACTGAAGCTTTCTTT. This gives the protein CASSLAMTGMNTEAFF.

This clonotype was seen only once. CDR3 amino acids: CASSQGALTNTGELFF. CDR3 sequence (DNA): TGTGCCAGCAGCCAAGGGGCCCTCACGAACACCGGGGAGCTGTTTTTT. This sequence joins TRBV4-2 and TRBJ2-2; D gene unclear. Deletions cut 1 base from V and 0 bases from J, with 9 bases between. Germline V gene lookup returns CDR1 LGHNA and CDR2 YNFKEQ. This CDR3 comprises 16 residues.

The rearrangement uses TRBV5-4 and TRBJ2-2; 7 nucleotides match TRBD1. Germline values: CDR1 SGHNT, CDR2 YYREEE (reference sequence). The CDR3 is 14 residues long. J lost 6 bases, V lost 5 bases, and 7 bases had no gene match. The CDR3 region has the DNA TGTGCCAGCAGGGCAACAGGGGATCCCGGGGAGCTGTTTTTT. Translated, it gives CASRATGDPGELFF.

The table lists this clonotype with a few counts. The V call is TRBV5-6, the J call TRBJ1-6; perhaps TRBD1 as D (5 bases). V shed 3 bases and J shed 5 bases, with 15 bases lying between them. Germline values: CDR1 SGHDT, CDR2 YYEEEE. The CDR3 contains 16 residues. The CDR3 DNA sequence: TGTGCCAGCAGCTACGAGCTTGGGGACGATAATTCACCCCTCCACTTT. Its translation is CASSYELGDDNSPLHF.

There are many counts of this clonotype. The chain has TRBV4-1 and TRBJ2-7; no definite D call. V dropped 1 base and J dropped 3 bases, with 7 bases sitting between them. This CDR3 spans 13 amino acids. Germline assignment: CDR1 MGHRA and CDR2 YSYEKL. This CDR3 is CASSQGTHYEQYF. DNA for the CDR3: TGCGCCAGCAGCCAAGGGACCCACTACGAGCAGTACTTC.

Only a few counts were recorded for this clonotype. This chain links TRBV10-1 with TRBJ2-5; 11 nucleotides line up with TRBD2. CDR1 WNHNN and CDR2 SYGVQD come from the germline V gene (reference sequence). Unmatched junction bases numbered 13, after V lost 6 bases and J lost 4 bases. The CDR3 contains 17 residues. The CDR3 DNA sequence: TGCGCCAGCAGAAGCACTAGCGGGAGCGCTAGATTAGAGACCCAGTACTTC. Protein product: CASRSTSGSARLETQYF.

The sample holds many counts of this clonotype. V is TRBV2 and J is TRBJ2-1, with TRBD1 matching over 11 bases. From germline, CDR1 is SNHLY and CDR2 FYNNEI. J gave up 8 bases and V 10 bases, and 10 bases lay outside the gene matches. This CDR3 has 14 residues. The CDR3 loop is CATHRDRGRDEQFF. CDR3 DNA sequence: TGTGCCACCCACCGGGACAGGGGGAGGGATGAGCAGTTCTTC.